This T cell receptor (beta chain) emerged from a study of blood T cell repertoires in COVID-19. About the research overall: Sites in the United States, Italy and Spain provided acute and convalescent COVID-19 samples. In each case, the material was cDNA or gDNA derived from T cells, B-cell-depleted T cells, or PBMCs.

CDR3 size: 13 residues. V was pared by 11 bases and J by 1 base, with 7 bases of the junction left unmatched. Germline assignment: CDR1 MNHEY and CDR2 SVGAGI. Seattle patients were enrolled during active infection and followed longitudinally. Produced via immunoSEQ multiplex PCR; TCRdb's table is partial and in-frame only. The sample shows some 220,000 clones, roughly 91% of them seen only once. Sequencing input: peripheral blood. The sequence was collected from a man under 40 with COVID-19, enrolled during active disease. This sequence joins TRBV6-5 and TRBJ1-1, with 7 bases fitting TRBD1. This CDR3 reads CAAHRGQNTEAFF. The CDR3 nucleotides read TGTGCCGCCCACAGGGGACAGAACACTGAAGCTTTCTTT.